Shown below are 2 T cell receptor beta chains from a single sample sequenced in a study of Graves' ophthalmopathy and Graves' hyperthyroidism. Amplification of TCR beta CDR3 regions used RNA transcripts. Following a first-round RT-PCR that used HTBI primers, a second-round multiplex PCR was carried out. MiXCR was run by TCRdb on the multiplex PCR reads, yielding one entry per CDR3 protein. The top ten clones hold 11% of a sample with around 1.1 million distinct CDR3 sequences, 36% of them seen once. Sequencing used peripheral blood or thyroid tissue (not recorded which). The source of these receptors is an adult man with Graves' hyperthyroidism.

The chain recombines TRBV6-5 with TRBJ1-1; D may be TRBD1 (5 bases). Germline CDR1 is MNHEY and CDR2 is SVGAGI. Trimming removed 8 bases at V and 3 bases at J, with 7 bases between. The CDR3 is 11 residues long. CDR3 DNA sequence: TGTGCCAGCGACAGTTACACTGAAGCTTTCTTT. Translation: CASDSYTEAFF.

Worth noting for this clonotype: This may be a read error, as it is one base from a much larger clone. The V call is TRBV2, the J call TRBJ2-7; 7 bases map to TRBD1. The CDR3 has 14 residues. Germline loops: CDR1 SNHLY, CDR2 FYNNEI. The V segment lost 6 bases and the J segment 3 bases; nucleotides outside the gene matches: 8. As DNA, the CDR3 is TGTGCCAGCAGCGAACGGGGACAGAACTACGAGCAGTACTTC. This encodes CASSERGQNYEQYF. Full variable domain (missing parts from reference TRBV2 and TRBJ2-7): EPEVTQTPSHQVTQMGQEVILRCVPISNHLYFYWYRQILGQKVEFLVSFYNNEISEKSEIFDDQFSVERPDGSNFTLKIRSTKLEDSAMYFCASSERGQNYEQYFGPGTRLTVT.